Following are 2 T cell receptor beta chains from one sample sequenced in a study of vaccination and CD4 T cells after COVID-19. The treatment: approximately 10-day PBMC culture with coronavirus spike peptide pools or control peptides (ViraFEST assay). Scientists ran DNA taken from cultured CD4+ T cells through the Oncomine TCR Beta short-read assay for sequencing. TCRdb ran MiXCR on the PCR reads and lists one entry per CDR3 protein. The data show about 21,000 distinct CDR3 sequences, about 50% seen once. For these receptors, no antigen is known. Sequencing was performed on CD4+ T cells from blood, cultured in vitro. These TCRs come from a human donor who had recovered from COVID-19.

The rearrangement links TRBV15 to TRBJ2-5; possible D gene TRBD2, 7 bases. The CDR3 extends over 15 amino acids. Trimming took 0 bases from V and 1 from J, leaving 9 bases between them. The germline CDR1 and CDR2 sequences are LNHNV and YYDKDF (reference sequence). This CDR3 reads CATSRDRGAQETQYF. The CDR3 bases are TGTGCCACCAGCAGAGATCGGGGGGCCCAAGAGACCCAGTACTTC.

DNA for the CDR3: TGCAGTGCTCCCAAAACCCTCCTTGCAGGGGCCCTCGGCTACACCTTC. This gives the protein CSAPKTLLAGALGYTF. The chain links TRBV20-1 to TRBJ1-2, with D possibly matching TRBD1 (6 bases). Germline V gene data show CDR1 as DFQATT and CDR2 as SNEGSKA (reference sequence). The CDR3 is 16 amino acids. Trimming removed 5 bases from V and 8 bases from J, with 27 bases in between.